Included here is one T cell receptor beta chain sequence, with context. There is no known antigen for this receptor. No base qualities exist here, and no much larger clone lies one base off it. The data were taken from a study of T cell responses to AZD1222 COVID-19 vaccine (dated by TCRdb to the early 2020s). Context from the whole study: AZD1222 recipients given second doses at about 4 weeks or at about 12 weeks were pooled, since spike-specific TCR depth and breadth were not found to differ between the two schedules. TCR sequencing covered over 230 trial participants: 207 given two doses of AZD1222 and about 26 given two doses of MenACWY control vaccine. Enrollment into the trials was organized by age into subgroups of 18-55, 56-69 and 70-plus years, and those subgroups contained roughly 140, 27 and 60 TCR-sequenced participants, respectively.

CDR1 LGHDT and CDR2 YNNKEL were looked up in the germline V gene (reference sequence). After removal of 4 bases from V and 6 bases from J, the junction retains 10 bases not matched to a gene. Reading from cysteine to phenylalanine, the CDR3 counts 16 amino acids. Only CDR3 DNA remains: 48 bases, in frame from the first base. The CDR3 regions of human TCRbeta chains were analyzed by immunosequencing. Per the source publication's procedure: Repertoire TCRs were checked for matches against a reference library of SARS-CoV-2-specific TCRs that had been generated using the MIRA antigen-specificity platform. Breadth meant the fraction of unique TCRs that were SARS-CoV-2-associated, whereas depth meant the fraction of total T cells that were SARS-CoV-2-associated. Each spike-specific TCR was assigned to its reactive spike region and to a CD4 or CD8 class using the MIRA data. Log10-transformed breadth and depth values were compared by one-way ANOVA with Sidak's multiple comparisons tests. Entries here come from immuneACCESS through TCRdb and include only in-frame sequences with V and J called. Some clones fail to appear in such tables; in the studies checked, an unresolved V gene covers under half of the shortfall, and the cause of the remainder is unknown. V and J calls and clone size are as listed in that table; D and trimming were resolved from the DNA. This sample lists 90,000 to 110,000 clones; roughly 90% were detected once. The ten largest account for 2.5% to 3% of the sample.

What the research found in general, with its limitations: CD4 TCRs associated with the vaccine covered the entire spike protein, and the dominant responses were in regions 160-218 and 743-854. After two AZD1222 doses, both the breadth and the depth of spike-specific TCRs were significantly higher than at day 0 and than in MenACWY recipients. Conclusions about previously exposed vaccinees were limited because only six AZD1222 recipients were SARS-CoV-2 seropositive at baseline. Because no samples from the day 14 peak response were available, repertoires could be characterized only after the peak T cell response. Reportedly, almost half of the unique spike-specific TCRs recognized epitopes lying outside the regions that are mutated in the B.1.351 and B.1.1.7 variants. Participants were mostly white British, with more females than males. The authors suggested clonal diversity may have been underestimated. In the small 56-69-year group, the increase in depth fell short of significance, most likely because of low power.

The sample's time point label, in plain terms: baseline before first vaccination. Vaccinee samples were obtained from the UK trials COV001 and COV002, which included a single-blind randomized controlled phase 2/3 trial of AZD1222 (ChAdOx1 nCoV-19) in healthy adults. For TCRbeta chain sequencing, PBMC samples were collected from trial participants at day 0 and at day 28 after the second dose. This specimen was peripheral blood, taken on day 0 of AZD1222 vaccination. Recombination linked TRBV3-1 (or the pseudogene TRBV3-2) to TRBJ1-2, with 11 bases aligning to TRBD1. The TCR sequence derives from an adult in good health. The nucleotide sequence is TGTGCCAGCAGCCCCAGGACAGGGGGCGGCTTGGATGGCTACACCTTC. This sequence encodes CASSPRTGGGLDGYTF.